Following are 21 T cell receptor beta chains from one sample sequenced in a study of identifying expanded T cells in peripheral blood. The method was immunoSEQ multiplex PCR; TCRdb's version includes in-frame clones alone and lacks a portion of them. The repertoire holds under 70,000 clones, with around 87% as singletons. What was sequenced was blood. The receptors stem from a person aged 18 to 75 in good health.

The chain recombines TRBV21-1 with TRBJ2-1; no check of the table's D call, TRBD2, against the DNA was made. TRBV21-1 counts as a pseudogene. This CDR3 region has 13 residues. CDR3 protein: CASREILYNEQFF. CDR3 bases: TGTGCCAGCCGGGAGATCCTGTACAATGAGCAGTTCTTC.

The rearrangement links TRBV6-5 to TRBJ2-6; D not resolved. The CDR3 consists of 15 residues. Germline V gene sequence: CDR1 MNHEY, CDR2 SVGAGI. Deletions cut 6 bases from V and 0 bases from J, with 9 bases between. The CDR3, as DNA: TGTGCCAGCAGCCCCGTAACCTCTGGGGCCAACGTCCTGACTTTC. Protein sequence: CASSPVTSGANVLTF.

This chain connects TRBV15 to TRBJ1-4; perhaps TRBD1 as D (5 bases). The CDR3 is 12 residues long. CDR1 is LNHNV, CDR2 YYDKDF, per germline (reference sequence). V lost 0 bases to trimming and J lost 17 bases, with 13 bases between them. The CDR3 loop reads CATSREGTPDFF. For the CDR3, the DNA is TGTGCCACCAGCAGAGAAGGGACCCCCGATTTTTTT.

The chain recombines TRBV19 with TRBJ2-7, with 8 bases that match TRBD2. V shed 1 base, J shed 6 bases, and the junction held 8 bases outside the gene matches. The CDR3 length is 15 residues. Germline V gene data show CDR1 as LNHDA and CDR2 as SQIVND (reference sequence). CDR3 loop: CASSIVLAGGGEQYF. The CDR3 nucleotides read TGTGCCAGTAGTATAGTACTGGCGGGGGGCGGCGAGCAGTACTTC.

The chain carries TRBV15 and TRBJ2-1; perhaps D is TRBD1 or TRBD2 (6 bases each). CDR3 size: 14 residues. V dropped 3 bases and J dropped 8 bases, with 14 bases sitting between them. The germline CDR1 and CDR2 sequences are LNHNV and YYDKDF (reference sequence). In DNA form, the CDR3 reads TGTGCCACCAGCAGGAACAGGGAGCGGGATGAGCAGTTCTTC. Protein: CATSRNRERDEQFF. The variable domain in full, with the rest retrieved from reference TRBV15 and TRBJ2-1, is DAMVIQNPRYQVTQFGKPVTLSCSQTLNHNVMYWYQQKSSQAPKLLFHYYDKDFNNEADTPDNFQSRRPNTSFCFLDIRSPGLGDTAMYLCATSRNRERDEQFFGPGTRLTVL.

The CDR3 here is CATSRDRTEQETQYF. In nucleotides, the CDR3 is TGTGCCACCAGCAGAGATAGGACAGAGCAAGAGACCCAGTACTTC. This rearrangement joins TRBV15 to TRBJ2-5, with a weak D call TRBD1 (6 bases). The CDR3 spans 15 residues. V was cut by 0 bases and J by 2 bases, with 10 bases left in between. Looked up from germline, CDR1 is LNHNV and CDR2 is YYDKDF (reference sequence).

The chain is built from TRBV2 and TRBJ1-6, with no clear D. This CDR3 is 15 amino acids long. V was cut by 7 bases and J by 1 base, with 11 bases left in between. The germline gives CDR1 SNHLY, CDR2 FYNNEI. The chain's CDR3 is CASIPDRSYNSPLHF. CDR3 DNA: TGTGCCAGCATCCCGGATAGATCCTATAATTCACCCCTCCACTTT.

The rearrangement uses TRBV19 and TRBJ2-2, with a tentative D call TRBD2 (5 bases). Germline loops: CDR1 LNHDA, CDR2 SQIVND (reference sequence). There are 15 residues in the CDR3. The germline V and J ends were trimmed by 3 bases and 5 bases, with 13 bases remaining between them. The CDR3 is CASSMIQRLTGELFF. For the CDR3, the DNA is TGTGCCAGTAGTATGATACAGAGACTAACCGGGGAGCTGTTTTTT.

The CDR3 sequence: CASSFRTGGRNTQYF. In nucleotides, the CDR3 is TGTGCCAGCAGCTTCCGGACAGGGGGTCGCAATACGCAGTATTTT. The rearrangement uses TRBV7-3 and TRBJ2-3; 10 bases agree with TRBD1. Germline trimming cut 3 bases from V and 7 bases from J; bases unmatched to any gene: 7. In germline, CDR1 is SGHTA, CDR2 FQGTGA. This CDR3 contains 15 residues.

This chain joins TRBV6-4 and TRBJ1-1; 11 bases fit TRBD1. The CDR3 loop spans 14 amino acids. Trimming took 6 bases from V and 4 from J; bases not matched to a gene: 4. CDR1 is MRHNA and CDR2 is SNTAGT in the germline V gene. The chain's CDR3 is CASSPGTGGTEAFF. The CDR3 DNA reads TGTGCCAGCAGCCCCGGGACAGGGGGCACTGAAGCTTTCTTT.

In this sample, this clone turned up once. The CDR3 sequence is CASSVLGQETYGYTF. The CDR3 DNA sequence: TGCGCCAGCAGCGTATTGGGACAGGAGACGTATGGCTACACCTTC. The chain links TRBV5-1 to TRBJ1-2; 8 positions match TRBD1. The CDR3 covers 15 residues. The J segment lost 5 bases and the V segment lost 4 bases, leaving 10 bases of the junction unmatched. From germline, CDR1 is SGHRS and CDR2 YFSETQ.

V gene TRBV7-9 combines with J gene TRBJ1-3; D ambiguous. Trimming took 6 bases from V and 4 from J, leaving 13 bases between them. The CDR3 has 14 residues. The germline CDR1 and CDR2 sequences are SEHNR and FQNEAQ (reference sequence). The CDR3 coding sequence is TGTGCCAGCAGTCACGGTCGAAGGGGAAACACCATATATTTT. It encodes CASSHGRRGNTIYF.

This clone was detected only a few times. The chain carries TRBV30 and TRBJ1-4, with no clear D. The CDR3 has 11 residues. Germline-derived CDR1 and CDR2 are GTSNPN and SVGIG (reference sequence). Trimming shortened V by 0 bases and J by 8 bases, and 4 bases separated the two germline ends. This CDR3 is CAWSVGEKLFF. The CDR3 DNA follows: TGTGCCTGGAGTGTAGGAGAAAAACTGTTTTTT.

V usage is TRBV5-1 and J usage is TRBJ2-3; 8 bases agree with TRBD2. V shed 4 bases and J 5 bases; nucleotides not matched to a gene: 15. This CDR3 contains 17 residues. Germline V gives CDR1 SGHRS, CDR2 YFSETQ. The CDR3 protein is CASSIRPSTSGGDTQYF. The CDR3 DNA reads as TGCGCCAGCAGCATCCGCCCCTCAACTAGCGGCGGAGATACGCAGTATTTT.

V and J are TRBV7-8 and TRBJ2-7, with a weak D call TRBD2 (6 bases). The germline V gene encodes CDR1 SGHVS and CDR2 FQNEAQ. Between the trimmed V and J ends, which lost 5 bases and 3 bases, there was a span of 17 bases. The CDR3 contains 15 residues. The CDR3 DNA is TGTGCCAGCAGCCACTCTGGGACGGGGGTCTACGAGCAGTACTTC. This sequence encodes CASSHSGTGVYEQYF.

This clone was seen more than once but under ten times. The chain links TRBV6-4 to TRBJ1-2; D not resolved. This CDR3 spans 13 amino acids. The germline V gene has CDR1 MRHNA and CDR2 SNTAGT. V lost 0 bases to trimming and J lost 1 base, with 3 bases between them. CDR3 bases: TGTGCCAGCAGTGACTCAAATAACTATGGCTACACCTTC. This sequence encodes CASSDSNNYGYTF.

The V call is TRBV27, the J call TRBJ2-7; D gene ambiguous. Germline V gene sequence: CDR1 MNHEY, CDR2 SMNVEV (reference sequence). The CDR3 has 15 amino acids. Deletions cut 6 bases from V and 0 bases from J, with 15 bases between. CDR3 residues: CASSDDVINSYEQYF. In DNA form, the CDR3 reads TGTGCCAGCAGCGACGATGTAATAAACTCCTACGAGCAGTACTTC.

The chain couples TRBV7-9 to TRBJ2-1; perhaps TRBD2 as D (7 bases). The CDR3 has 17 residues. Trimming cost V 1 base and J 8 bases, with 21 bases left between them. Germline CDR1 and CDR2: SEHNR and FQNEAQ (reference sequence). CDR3 bases: TGTGCCAGCAGCTTAGACCGAGCAGGGGAGGGCCGGGATGAGCAGTTCTTC. Its protein product is CASSLDRAGEGRDEQFF.

The chain couples TRBV9 to TRBJ2-5; TRBD2 matches at 9 bases. V gave up 3 bases and J gave up 4 bases; unmatched junction bases: 22. CDR1 is SGDLS, CDR2 YYNGEE, per germline. This CDR3 is built from 20 residues. CDR3 in amino acids: CASSESLLEAGGPGGETQYF. The DNA for the CDR3 is TGTGCCAGCAGCGAGTCCCTACTCGAAGCGGGGGGCCCCGGTGGAGAGACCCAGTACTTC. Drawing the rest from reference TRBV9 and TRBJ2-5, the complete variable domain is DSGVTQTPKHLITATGQRVTLRCSPRSGDLSVYWYQQSLDQGLQFLIQYYNGEERAKGNILERFSAQQFPDLHSELNLSSLELGDSALYFCASSESLLEAGGPGGETQYFGPGTRLLVL.

The gene calls are TRBV29-1 and TRBJ2-3, with 11 bases identical to TRBD2. The CDR3 is 13 residues long. Unmatched junction bases numbered 9, after V lost 7 bases and J lost 9 bases. Germline V gene lookup returns CDR1 SQVTM and CDR2 ANQGSEA. For the CDR3, the DNA is TGCAGCGCATTAGCGGGAGGGGTTGGCACGCAGTATTTT. It codes for CSALAGGVGTQYF.

The chain is built from TRBV30 and TRBJ1-3, with D unclear. Trimming removed 3 bases at V and 2 bases at J, with 11 bases between. Germline lookup yields CDR1 GTSNPN and CDR2 SVGIG (reference sequence). The CDR3 totals 14 residues. The CDR3 sequence is CAWRLGSPGNTIYF. DNA for the CDR3: TGTGCCTGGAGACTAGGGTCCCCTGGAAACACCATATATTTT.